This record covers a single T cell receptor beta chain. Its matching antigen is unknown. Treatment: roughly 19 received Ad26.COV2.S at low or high dose, single or two shots; about 5 received placebo; per-sample allocation not given. The samples date from day 63 after the first vaccine or placebo injection. This person who donated was an adult of 18-55 years in Boston. This sample was taken from a study of Ad26.COV2.S vaccination and SARS-CoV-2 variants. Libraries were prepared by immunoSEQ multiplex PCR; TCRdb keeps only in-frame clonotypes and omits some of them. The data hold around 380,000 clones, with 70% to 90% observed a single time. The study's findings and limits: Non-spike TCR breadth showed similarity between vaccine and placebo recipients. The TCR breadth and depth analyses may have produced an underestimate of total T cell responses.

The CDR3 covers 16 residues. V was clipped by 4 bases and J by 3 bases; unmatched bases: 10. Germline lookup yields CDR1 SGDLS and CDR2 YYNGEE. The specimen comprised peripheral blood, sampled in a trial of Ad26.COV2.S vaccine versus placebo. The source of this sequence is a person between 18 and 60 years old who received the Ad26.COV2.S COVID-19 vaccine or a placebo. The chain is built from TRBV9 and TRBJ2-1; 7 bases match TRBD2. The CDR3: CASSFRVSGDYNEQFF. In nucleotides, the CDR3 is TGTGCCAGCAGCTTCCGGGTAAGCGGGGACTACAATGAGCAGTTCTTC.